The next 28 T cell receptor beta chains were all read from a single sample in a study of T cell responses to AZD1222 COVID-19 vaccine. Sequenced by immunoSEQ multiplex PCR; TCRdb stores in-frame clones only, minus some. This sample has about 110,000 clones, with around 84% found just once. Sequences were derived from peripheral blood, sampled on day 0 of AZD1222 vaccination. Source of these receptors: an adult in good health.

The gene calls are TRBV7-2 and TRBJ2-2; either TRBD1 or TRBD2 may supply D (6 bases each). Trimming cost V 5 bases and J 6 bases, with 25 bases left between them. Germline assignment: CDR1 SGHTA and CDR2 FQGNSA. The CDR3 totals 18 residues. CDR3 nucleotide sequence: TGTGCCAGCAGCCTCCTACCAGATGTGGGGGGCAGGCCCGGGGAGCTGTTTTTT. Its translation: CASSLLPDVGGRPGELFF.

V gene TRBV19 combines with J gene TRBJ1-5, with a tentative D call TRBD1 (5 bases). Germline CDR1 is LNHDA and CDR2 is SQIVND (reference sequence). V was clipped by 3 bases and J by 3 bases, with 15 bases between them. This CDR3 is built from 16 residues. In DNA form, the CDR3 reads TGTGCCAGTAGTATCCATGGGGGAGGGAACAATCAGCCCCAGCATTTT. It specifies CASSIHGGGNNQPQHF.

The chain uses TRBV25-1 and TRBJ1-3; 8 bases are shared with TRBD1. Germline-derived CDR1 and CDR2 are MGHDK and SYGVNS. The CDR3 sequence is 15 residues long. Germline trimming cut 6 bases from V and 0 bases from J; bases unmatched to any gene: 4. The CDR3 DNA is TGTGCCAGCAGGGGAACAGGGGGCTCTGGAAACACCATATATTTT. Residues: CASRGTGGSGNTIYF.

The CDR3 sequence: CASSRQGESAGYTF. Written as DNA, the CDR3 is TGTGCCAGCAGCCGACAGGGGGAATCGGCTGGCTACACCTTC. This chain joins TRBV2 and TRBJ1-2, with 9 bases identical to TRBD1. V shed 6 bases and J 7 bases; nucleotides not matched to a gene: 9. The CDR3 spans 14 residues. Germline CDR1 and CDR2: SNHLY and FYNNEI.

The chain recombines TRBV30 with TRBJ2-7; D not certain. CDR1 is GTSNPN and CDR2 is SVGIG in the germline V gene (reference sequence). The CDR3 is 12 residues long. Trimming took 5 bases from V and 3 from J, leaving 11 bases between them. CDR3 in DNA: TGTGCCTGGGGCCGAGGAGACTACGAGCAGTACTTC. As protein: CAWGRGDYEQYF.

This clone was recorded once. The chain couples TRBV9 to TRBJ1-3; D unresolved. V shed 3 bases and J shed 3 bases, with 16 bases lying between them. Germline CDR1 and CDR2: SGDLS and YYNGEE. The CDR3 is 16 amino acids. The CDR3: CASSGALMGNGNTIYF. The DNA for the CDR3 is TGTGCCAGCAGCGGGGCCCTCATGGGAAATGGAAACACCATATATTTT.

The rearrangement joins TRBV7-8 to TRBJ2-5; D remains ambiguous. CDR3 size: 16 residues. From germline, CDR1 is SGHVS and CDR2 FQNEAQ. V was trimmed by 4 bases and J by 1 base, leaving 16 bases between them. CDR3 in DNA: TGTGCCAGCAGCTCTATCAAGGGCCGGGTCCAAGAGACCCAGTACTTC. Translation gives CASSSIKGRVQETQYF.

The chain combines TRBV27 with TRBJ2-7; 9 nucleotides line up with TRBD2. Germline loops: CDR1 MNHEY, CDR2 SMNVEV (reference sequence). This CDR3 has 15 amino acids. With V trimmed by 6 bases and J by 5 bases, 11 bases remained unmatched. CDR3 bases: TGTGCCAGCAGAAAAACTAGCGGGCGCTTCCACGAGCAGTACTTC. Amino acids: CASRKTSGRFHEQYF.

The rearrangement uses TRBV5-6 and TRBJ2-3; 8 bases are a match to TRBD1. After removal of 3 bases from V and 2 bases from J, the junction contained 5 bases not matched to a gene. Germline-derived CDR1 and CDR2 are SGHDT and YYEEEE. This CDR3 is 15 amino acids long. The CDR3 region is CASSYGTGYTDTQYF. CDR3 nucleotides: TGTGCCAGCAGCTATGGGACAGGATACACAGATACGCAGTATTTT.

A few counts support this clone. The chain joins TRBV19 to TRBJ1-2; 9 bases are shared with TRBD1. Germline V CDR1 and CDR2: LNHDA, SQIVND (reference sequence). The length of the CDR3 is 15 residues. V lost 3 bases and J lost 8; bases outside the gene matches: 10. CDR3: CASSIPGQGVSGYTF. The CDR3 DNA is TGTGCCAGTAGTATTCCGGGACAGGGAGTTTCGGGCTACACCTTC.

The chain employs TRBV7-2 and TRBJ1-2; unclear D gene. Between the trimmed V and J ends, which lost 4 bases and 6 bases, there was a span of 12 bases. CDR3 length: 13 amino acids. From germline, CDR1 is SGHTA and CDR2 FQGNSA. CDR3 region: CASSSYPPDGYTF. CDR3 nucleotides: TGTGCCAGCAGCTCCTACCCCCCAGATGGCTACACCTTC.

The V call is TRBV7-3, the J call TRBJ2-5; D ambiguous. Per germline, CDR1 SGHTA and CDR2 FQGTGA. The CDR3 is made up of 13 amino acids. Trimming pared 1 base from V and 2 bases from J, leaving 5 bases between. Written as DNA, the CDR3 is TGTGCCAGCAGCTTAAGTTGGCAAGAGACCCAGTACTTC. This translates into CASSLSWQETQYF.

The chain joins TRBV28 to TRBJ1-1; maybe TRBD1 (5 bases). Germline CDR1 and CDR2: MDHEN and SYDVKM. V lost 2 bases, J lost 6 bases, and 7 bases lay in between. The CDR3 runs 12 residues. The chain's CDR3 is CASSLGGAEAFF. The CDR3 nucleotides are TGTGCCAGCAGTTTAGGAGGGGCTGAAGCTTTCTTT.

The DNA for the CDR3 is TGCGCCAGCGGGACAGGGGTGGAAAAACTGTTTTTT. Amino acids: CASGTGVEKLFF. The gene calls are TRBV5-1 and TRBJ1-4; 10 bases are shared with TRBD1. The germline CDR1 and CDR2 sequences are SGHRS and YFSETQ. J was trimmed by 8 bases and V by 7 bases; bases with no gene match: 2. The CDR3 has 12 amino acids.

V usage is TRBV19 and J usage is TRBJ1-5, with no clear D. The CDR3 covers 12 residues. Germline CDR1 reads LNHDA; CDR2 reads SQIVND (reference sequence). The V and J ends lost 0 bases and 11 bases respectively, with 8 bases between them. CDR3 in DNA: TGTGCCAGTAGTATAGATGGATCAGCCCAGCATTTT. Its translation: CASSIDGSAQHF.

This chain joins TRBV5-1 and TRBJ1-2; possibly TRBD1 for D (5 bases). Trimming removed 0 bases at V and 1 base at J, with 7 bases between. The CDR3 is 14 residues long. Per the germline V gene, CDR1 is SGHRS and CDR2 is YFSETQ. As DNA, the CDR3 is TGCGCCAGCAGCTTGGAACAGGATAACTATGGCTACACCTTC. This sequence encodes CASSLEQDNYGYTF. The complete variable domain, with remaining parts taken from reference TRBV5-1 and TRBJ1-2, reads KAGVTQTPRYLIKTRGQQVTLSCSPISGHRSVSWYQQTPGQGLQFLFEYFSETQRNKGNFPGRFSGRQFSNSRSEMNVSTLELGDSALYLCASSLEQDNYGYTFGSGTRLTVV.

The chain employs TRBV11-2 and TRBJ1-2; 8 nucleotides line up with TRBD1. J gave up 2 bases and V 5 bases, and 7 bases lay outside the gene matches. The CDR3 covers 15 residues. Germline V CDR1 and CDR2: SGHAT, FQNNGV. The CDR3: CASSTTGAFNYGYTF. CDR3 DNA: TGTGCCAGCAGCACGACAGGGGCCTTCAACTATGGCTACACCTTC.

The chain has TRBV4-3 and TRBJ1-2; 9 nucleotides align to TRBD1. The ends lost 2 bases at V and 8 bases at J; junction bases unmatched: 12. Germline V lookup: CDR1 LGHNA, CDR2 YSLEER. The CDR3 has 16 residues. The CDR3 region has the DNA TGCGCCAGCAGCCAACAATTCCGGGACAGGGTTGGCGGCTACACCTTC. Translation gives CASSQQFRDRVGGYTF.

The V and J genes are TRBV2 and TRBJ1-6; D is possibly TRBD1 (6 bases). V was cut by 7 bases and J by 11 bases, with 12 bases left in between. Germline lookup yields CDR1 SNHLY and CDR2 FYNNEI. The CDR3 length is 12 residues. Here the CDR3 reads CASNQGSAPLHF. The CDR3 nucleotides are TGTGCCAGCAACCAGGGGAGCGCACCCCTCCACTTT.

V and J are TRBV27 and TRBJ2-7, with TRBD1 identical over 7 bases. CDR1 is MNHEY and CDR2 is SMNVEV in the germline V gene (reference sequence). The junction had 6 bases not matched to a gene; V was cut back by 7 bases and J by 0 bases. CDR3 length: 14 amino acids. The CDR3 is CASTQTGSSYEQYF. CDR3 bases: TGTGCCAGCACCCAGACAGGGAGCTCCTACGAGCAGTACTTC.

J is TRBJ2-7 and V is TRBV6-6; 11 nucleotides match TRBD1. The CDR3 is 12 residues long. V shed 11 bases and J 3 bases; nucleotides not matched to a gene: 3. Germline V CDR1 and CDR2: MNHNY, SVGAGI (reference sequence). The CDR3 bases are TGTGCCGGGGGGACAGGGGGCTACGAGCAGTACTTC. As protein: CAGGTGGYEQYF.

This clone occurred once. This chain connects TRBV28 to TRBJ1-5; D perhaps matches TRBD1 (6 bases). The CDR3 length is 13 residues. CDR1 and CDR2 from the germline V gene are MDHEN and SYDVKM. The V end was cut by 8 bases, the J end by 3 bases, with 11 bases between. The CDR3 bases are TGTGCCAGCTCGAGGGGGGACAATCAGCCCCAGCATTTT. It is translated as CASSRGDNQPQHF.

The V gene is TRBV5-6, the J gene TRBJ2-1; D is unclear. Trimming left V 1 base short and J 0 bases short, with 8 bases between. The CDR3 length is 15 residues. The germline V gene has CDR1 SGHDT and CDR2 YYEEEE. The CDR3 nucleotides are TGTGCCAGCAGCTTGTCGCGGACCTCCTACAATGAGCAGTTCTTC. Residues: CASSLSRTSYNEQFF.

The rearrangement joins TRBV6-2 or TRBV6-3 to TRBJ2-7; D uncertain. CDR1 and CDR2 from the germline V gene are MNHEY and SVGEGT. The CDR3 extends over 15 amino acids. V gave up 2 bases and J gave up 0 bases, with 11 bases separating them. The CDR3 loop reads CASSYPGQISYEQYF. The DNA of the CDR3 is TGTGCCAGCAGTTACCCTGGGCAGATCTCCTACGAGCAGTACTTC.

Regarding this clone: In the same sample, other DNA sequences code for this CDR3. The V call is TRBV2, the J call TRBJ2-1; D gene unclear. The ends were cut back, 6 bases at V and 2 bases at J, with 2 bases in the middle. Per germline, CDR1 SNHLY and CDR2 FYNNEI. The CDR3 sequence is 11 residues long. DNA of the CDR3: TGTGCCAGCAGCCCCTACAATGAGCAGTTCTTC. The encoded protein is CASSPYNEQFF.

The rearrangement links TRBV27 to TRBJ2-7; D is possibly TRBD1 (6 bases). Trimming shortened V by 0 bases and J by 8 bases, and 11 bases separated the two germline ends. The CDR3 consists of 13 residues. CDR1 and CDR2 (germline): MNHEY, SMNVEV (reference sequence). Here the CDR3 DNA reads TGTGCCAGCAGTTTATCCCGGGACAATCAGCAGTACTTC. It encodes CASSLSRDNQQYF.

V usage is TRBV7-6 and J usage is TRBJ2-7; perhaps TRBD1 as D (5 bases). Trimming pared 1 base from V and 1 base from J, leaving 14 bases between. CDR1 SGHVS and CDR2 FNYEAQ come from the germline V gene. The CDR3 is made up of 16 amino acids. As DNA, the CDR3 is TGTGCCAGCAGCTTAGATCCCTCTGGGGCGTCCTACGAGCAGTACTTC. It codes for CASSLDPSGASYEQYF.

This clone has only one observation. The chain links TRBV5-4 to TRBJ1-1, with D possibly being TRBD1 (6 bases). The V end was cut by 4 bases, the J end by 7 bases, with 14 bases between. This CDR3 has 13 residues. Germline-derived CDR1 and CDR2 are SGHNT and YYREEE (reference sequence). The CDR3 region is CASSPGGLIEAFF. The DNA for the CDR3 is TGTGCCAGCAGCCCGGGGGGCCTAATTGAAGCTTTCTTT.